A single sample gave rise to the 8 T cell receptor beta chains below, sequenced in a study of molecular identifiers for immune sequencing clone quantification. TCRdb re-derived calls from the PCR reads in MiXCR, one entry per CDR3 protein. The sample holds more than 450,000 distinct CDR3 sequences, roughly 26% seen once. Specimen: naive CD8+ T cells from blood, with Jurkat cell RNA spiked in. Noted subset: FACS-sorted CD8+CD4-CCR7+CD45RA+ naive T cells. These receptors originate from a human donor in good health. Some libraries in this study had Jurkat cell RNA spiked in.

Remarks on this clonotype: This may be a read error: a much more frequent sequence differs by one nucleotide. This CDR3 fails to terminate in the conserved phenylalanine or tryptophan, so it likely reflects a read error. The chain links TRBV30 to TRBJ1-1, with TRBD1 matching over 11 bases. The trim removed 3 bases at V and 6 bases at J, leaving 6 bases unmatched. This CDR3 region has 14 residues. Germline CDR1 is GTSNPN and CDR2 is SVGIG (reference sequence). The CDR3 coding sequence is TGTGCCTGGAGCACAGGACAGGGGGCCTCTGAAGCTTTCCTT. This sequence encodes CAWSTGQGASEAFL.

This sequence joins TRBV7-9 and TRBJ2-2; perhaps TRBD1 as D (6 bases). Trimming pared 5 bases from V and 2 bases from J, leaving 9 bases between. The germline V gene has CDR1 SEHNR and CDR2 FQNEAQ (reference sequence). The CDR3 runs to 14 residues. CDR3 protein: CASSQDSNTGELFF. The CDR3 DNA reads as TGTGCCAGCAGCCAGGACAGTAACACCGGGGAGCTGTTTTTT. Full variable domain (outside the CDR3, taken from reference TRBV7-9 and TRBJ2-2): DTGVSQNPRHKITKRGQNVTFRCDPISEHNRLYWYRQTLGQGPEFLTYFQNEAQLEKSRLLSDRFSAERPKGSFSTLEIQRTEQGDSAMYLCASSQDSNTGELFFGEGSRLTVL.

This clonotype has a count of ten or more. The J gene is TRBJ1-1, the V gene TRBV2; D remains unclear. Trimming removed 1 base from V and 3 bases from J, with 3 bases in between. The CDR3 spans 12 residues. Germline values: CDR1 SNHLY, CDR2 FYNNEI. In DNA, the CDR3 is TGTGCCAGCAGTGAAGGGTACACTGAAGCTTTCTTT. Translation gives CASSEGYTEAFF.

In its sample, this clonotype was seen many times. The V gene is TRBV18, the J gene TRBJ1-1; D unclear. From germline, CDR1 is KGHSH and CDR2 LQKENI. This CDR3 is built from 16 residues. Trimming left V 6 bases short and J 10 bases short, with 27 bases between. Here the CDR3 reads CASSPTPGSVRETAFF. The CDR3 nucleotides are TGTGCCAGCTCCCCAACACCGGGCAGCGTAAGGGAAACAGCTTTCTTT.

This clonotype was counted ten times or more. The chain links TRBV6-5 to TRBJ2-5; TRBD1 matches 7 bases. The length of the CDR3 is 15 residues. V trimming: 5 bases; J trimming: 0 bases; junction bases outside the gene matches: 6. CDR1 MNHEY and CDR2 SVGAGI come from the germline V gene. CDR3 nucleotide sequence: TGTGCCAGCAGTCAAGAGGGGACAGACCAAGAGACCCAGTACTTC. Encoded protein: CASSQEGTDQETQYF.

This chain links TRBV28 with TRBJ2-7; TRBD2 matches 9 bases. The CDR3 sequence is 16 residues long. Trimming cost V 4 bases and J 4 bases; bases outside gene matches: 11. CDR1 is MDHEN and CDR2 is SYDVKM in the germline V gene. The CDR3 DNA is TGTGCCAGCAGTTCGAACCTAGCGGGAATCCTGTACGAGCAGTACTTC. It encodes CASSSNLAGILYEQYF. The variable domain in full, with the rest retrieved from reference TRBV28 and TRBJ2-7, is DVKVTQSSRYLVKRTGEKVFLECVQDMDHENMFWYRQDPGLGLRLIYFSYDVKMKEKGDIPEGYSVSREKKERFSLILESASTNQTSMYLCASSSNLAGILYEQYFGPGTRLTVT.

This clonotype was detected a few times. The chain links TRBV11-2 to TRBJ2-1, with D perhaps TRBD1 (6 bases). The CDR3 runs 15 residues. Trimming shortened V by 5 bases and J by 4 bases, and 15 bases separated the two germline ends. Germline lookup yields CDR1 SGHAT and CDR2 FQNNGV. The CDR3 DNA reads TGTGCCAGCAGCCCAGGGGCATCCGCATACAATGAGCAGTTCTTC. This translates into CASSPGASAYNEQFF.

The genes are TRBV4-1 and TRBJ2-1; D is perhaps TRBD2 (7 bases). Germline loops: CDR1 MGHRA, CDR2 YSYEKL. Between the trimmed V and J ends, which lost 4 bases and 4 bases, there was a span of 20 bases. The CDR3 length is 17 residues. As DNA, the CDR3 is TGCGCCAGCAGCCTTGGAGGTGGGGCGGGGGCTTACAATGAGCAGTTCTTC. Its translation: CASSLGGGAGAYNEQFF.